This T cell receptor (beta chain) is from a study of T cells after yellow fever vaccination. Overall study: The SMART-Seq v4 Ultra Low Input method served to prepare the low-cell-number fractions.

Notes on this clonotype: Its target is not known.

Whole-study results and caveats: In post-booster samples, most primary-vaccination clones reappeared (roughly 96% CD4, around 87% CD8).

As TCR cDNA was made by 5'RACE template switching, a universal primer site and UMIs were added. TCRdb reprocessed the 5' RACE reads with MiXCR, giving one entry per CDR3 protein. The sample carries fewer than 450,000 distinct CDR3 sequences, roughly 12% recorded once. The receptor comes from a man between 18 and 35 years old who received the YFV17D yellow fever vaccine. The sample here was PBMCs, taken on the day of the first yellow fever vaccination.

The CDR3 DNA reads as TGTGCCAGCAGTTCCCAATTCCGGGTGTATAATTCACCCCTCCACTTT. Protein sequence: CASSSQFRVYNSPLHF. The chain combines TRBV2 with TRBJ1-6; D gene ambiguous. This CDR3 is built from 16 residues. Trimming shortened V by 5 bases and J by 4 bases, and 15 bases separated the two germline ends. Germline CDR1 and CDR2: SNHLY and FYNNEI.